A single sample is the source of the 30 T cell receptor beta chains below, sequenced in a study of T cell changes during pregnancy in multiple sclerosis. Sequenced by immunoSEQ multiplex PCR; TCRdb stores in-frame clones only, minus some. The sample yields 15,000 to 20,000 clones, about 88% seen once. Source: CD4+ T cells from peripheral blood mononuclear cells, taken in the first trimester of pregnancy. These receptor sequences come from a female donor in good health, enrolled as a control in a pregnancy study.

The V gene is TRBV5-6, the J gene TRBJ2-5, with D possibly TRBD2 on 5 matching bases. Germline CDR1 SGHDT, CDR2 YYEEEE. Between the trimmed V and J ends, which lost 0 bases and 5 bases, there was a span of 14 bases. This CDR3 is 15 amino acids long. CDR3 sequence: CASSLGFGVQETQYF. The CDR3 nucleotides are TGTGCCAGCAGCTTGGGGTTCGGGGTCCAGGAGACCCAGTACTTC. Complete variable domain (other parts from reference TRBV5-6 and TRBJ2-5): DAGVTQSPTHLIKTRGQQVTLRCSPKSGHDTVSWYQQALGQGPQFIFQYYEEEERQRGNFPDRFSGHQFPNYSSELNVNALLLGDSALYLCASSLGFGVQETQYFGPGTRLLVL.

The chain has TRBV2 and TRBJ2-7; the D gene is possibly TRBD1 (6 bases). Per the germline V gene, CDR1 is SNHLY and CDR2 is FYNNEI. CDR3 length: 14 amino acids. Trimming shortened V by 7 bases and J by 1 base, and 14 bases separated the two germline ends. The chain's CDR3 is CASTKDQGSYEQYF. CDR3 DNA: TGTGCCAGCACGAAGGACCAGGGGTCCTACGAGCAGTACTTC.

This sequence joins TRBV6-6 and TRBJ2-7; no firm D call. Germline V gene lookup returns CDR1 MNHNY and CDR2 SVGAGI (reference sequence). V lost 8 bases and J lost 6, with 11 bases in between. The CDR3 extends over 11 amino acids. The CDR3 bases are TGTGCCAGCTATCGGAGCCGCGAGCAGTACTTC. As protein: CASYRSREQYF.

This chain connects TRBV19 to TRBJ1-3, with TRBD1 matching 7 bases. With 3 bases clipped from V and 2 bases from J, the junction kept 4 bases outside the gene matches. The CDR3 is 15 amino acids. CDR1 is LNHDA, CDR2 SQIVND, per germline (reference sequence). CDR3 in amino acids: CASSIGDRAGNTIYF. The CDR3, as DNA: TGTGCCAGTAGTATTGGAGACAGGGCTGGAAACACCATATATTTT.

Only one count was recorded for this clone. The chain has TRBV29-1 and TRBJ2-1; perhaps TRBD2 as D (7 bases). Germline V gene lookup returns CDR1 SQVTM and CDR2 ANQGSEA. Trimming shortened V by 2 bases and J by 9 bases, and 20 bases separated the two germline ends. This CDR3 region has 15 residues. This CDR3 is CSVETAGTTNLEQFF. In nucleotides, the CDR3 is TGCAGCGTTGAAACAGCGGGGACAACTAACCTTGAGCAGTTCTTC.

The V call is TRBV9, the J call TRBJ2-5; perhaps TRBD2 as D (6 bases). This CDR3 spans 13 amino acids. V dropped 0 bases and J dropped 3 bases, with 6 bases sitting between them. In germline, CDR1 is SGDLS, CDR2 YYNGEE. The CDR3 protein is CASSVGGKETQYF. The CDR3 DNA follows: TGTGCCAGCAGCGTAGGCGGGAAAGAGACCCAGTACTTC.

V is TRBV10-3 and J is TRBJ2-1, with TRBD2 matching 8 bases. The CDR3 covers 13 residues. The germline V gene has CDR1 ENHRY and CDR2 SYGVKD. V was pared by 6 bases and J by 2 bases, with 0 bases of the junction left unmatched. CDR3 residues: CAISGRAYNEQFF. The CDR3 DNA follows: TGTGCCATCAGCGGGAGGGCCTACAATGAGCAGTTCTTC.

The chain is built from TRBV25-1 and TRBJ2-7, with 10 bases fitting TRBD2. V lost 7 bases, J lost 1 base, and 1 base stayed unmatched. This CDR3 comprises 13 residues. The germline gives CDR1 MGHDK, CDR2 SYGVNS. CDR3 in amino acids: CASKLAGSYEQYF. As DNA, the CDR3 is TGTGCCAGCAAACTAGCGGGGTCCTACGAGCAGTACTTC.

Here the CDR3 reads CASRGTGNTGELFF. The CDR3 DNA reads TGTGCCAGCAGAGGTACGGGGAACACCGGGGAGCTGTTTTTT. The chain is built from TRBV6-6 and TRBJ2-2, with D unclear. Trimming shortened V by 6 bases and J by 1 base, and 9 bases separated the two germline ends. The CDR3 runs to 14 residues. From germline, CDR1 is MNHNY and CDR2 SVGAGI (reference sequence).

This chain joins TRBV18 and TRBJ1-2; D possibly corresponds to TRBD1 (5 bases). V was shortened by 2 bases and J by 6 bases, with 10 bases between the two germline ends. Germline lookup yields CDR1 KGHSH and CDR2 LQKENI. The CDR3 spans 13 residues. CDR3 bases: TGTGCCAGCTCACCATTGGGGGAGGATGGCTACACCTTC. Amino acids: CASSPLGEDGYTF.

DNA for the CDR3: TGTGCCAGCTCCCTTACAGGGGAGACTGAAGCTTTCTTT. It encodes CASSLTGETEAFF. The V call is TRBV18, the J call TRBJ1-1, with TRBD1 identical over 7 bases. V gave up 6 bases and J gave up 5 bases; unmatched junction bases: 6. Per germline, CDR1 KGHSH and CDR2 LQKENI. The CDR3 length is 13 residues.

The rearrangement joins TRBV13 to TRBJ2-5; 10 positions agree with TRBD2. The V segment lost 4 bases and the J segment 4 bases; nucleotides outside the gene matches: 6. The CDR3 extends over 15 amino acids. Germline CDR1 is PRHDT and CDR2 is FYEKMQ (reference sequence). The CDR3 DNA follows: TGTGCCAGCAGCTCCCTAGCGGGGGTGGGAGAGACCCAGTACTTC. Translated, it gives CASSSLAGVGETQYF.

The chain carries TRBV20-1 and TRBJ1-1; TRBD1 might be the D (6 bases). The CDR3 totals 11 residues. Per the germline V gene, CDR1 is DFQATT and CDR2 is SNEGSKA (reference sequence). Trimming pared 3 bases from V and 8 bases from J, leaving 10 bases between. In DNA, the CDR3 is TGCAGTGCTAGTGCCGGGACAGAAGCTTTCTTT. Its translation: CSASAGTEAFF.

The chain uses TRBV19 and TRBJ1-2, with D hard to call. The CDR3 is made up of 13 amino acids. V was clipped by 9 bases and J by 3 bases, with 14 bases between them. CDR1 and CDR2 from the germline V gene are LNHDA and SQIVND (reference sequence). The DNA for the CDR3 is TGTGCCAGCTCCCAACAGACCTACTATGGCTACACCTTC. Protein product: CASSQQTYYGYTF.

Comments on this clone: A read error may account for a junction end that differs from germline. The rearrangement uses TRBV7-7 and TRBJ2-7, with a weak D call TRBD1 (5 bases). CDR1 SSHAT and CDR2 FNYEAQ come from the germline V gene (reference sequence). This CDR3 contains 13 residues. CDR3 residues: CASSLSPGYEQYF. The DNA for the CDR3 is TGTGCTAGCAGCTTAAGCCCAGGGTACGAGCAGTACTTC.

This chain uses TRBV30 with TRBJ2-1; TRBD2 aligns across 8 bases. CDR1 and CDR2 (germline): GTSNPN, SVGIG (reference sequence). This CDR3 has 17 amino acids. V lost 2 bases and J lost 0; bases outside the gene matches: 9. For the CDR3, the DNA is TGTGCCTGGAGTCGGAGGCGGGGGGCCCACTCCTACAATGAGCAGTTCTTC. Its protein is CAWSRRRGAHSYNEQFF.

The chain recombines TRBV30 with TRBJ1-4, with unresolved D. This CDR3 comprises 13 residues. The V gene lost 1 base and the J gene lost 2 bases, with 5 bases spanning the gap. Germline V CDR1 and CDR2: GTSNPN, SVGIG (reference sequence). In nucleotides, the CDR3 is TGTGCCTGGAGTGCGGGGACTAATGAAAAACTGTTTTTT. This encodes CAWSAGTNEKLFF.

The rearrangement joins TRBV9 to TRBJ2-2; tentatively, D is TRBD2 (6 bases). Germline CDR1 and CDR2: SGDLS and YYNGEE. V was clipped by 0 bases and J by 7 bases, with 13 bases between them. This CDR3 contains 15 residues. This chain's CDR3 is CASSVVGGSGGELFF. CDR3 DNA sequence: TGTGCCAGCAGCGTAGTCGGGGGAAGTGGCGGGGAGCTGTTTTTT.

The chain recombines TRBV30 with TRBJ1-2, with D unresolved. Germline V CDR1 and CDR2: GTSNPN, SVGIG (reference sequence). V lost 1 base, J lost 8 bases, and 11 bases lay in between. The CDR3 runs 12 residues. CDR3: CAWSEALGGYTF. The CDR3 DNA reads TGTGCCTGGAGTGAAGCGTTAGGCGGCTACACCTTC.

The chain uses TRBV7-7 and TRBJ2-3, with a tentative D call TRBD2 (6 bases). The CDR3 is made up of 15 amino acids. Germline V gene sequence: CDR1 SSHAT, CDR2 FNYEAQ (reference sequence). The germline V and J ends were trimmed by 6 bases and 4 bases, with 17 bases remaining between them. CDR3 bases: TGTGCCAGCAGTCAATTAGGAGGGAGCTCAGATACGCAGTATTTT. As protein: CASSQLGGSSDTQYF.

V and J are TRBV6-5 and TRBJ1-2, with D possibly TRBD1 on 6 matching bases. Trimming took off 7 bases at V and 8 bases at J, with 20 bases between the two ends. This CDR3 is built from 14 residues. CDR1 is MNHEY and CDR2 is SVGAGI in the germline V gene. DNA for the CDR3: TGTGCCAGCAAAAAGGGGGAACTCTATCAGGGCTACACCTTC. Translation gives CASKKGELYQGYTF.

This clone turned up a few times. The rearrangement links TRBV6-5 to TRBJ1-5, with D perhaps TRBD1 (6 bases). Germline CDR1 and CDR2: MNHEY and SVGAGI. Trimming took 6 bases from V and 4 from J, leaving 13 bases between them. CDR3 length: 14 amino acids. In nucleotides, the CDR3 is TGTGCCAGCAGAGGAGGGGGGGCGAATCAGCCCCAGCATTTT. It yields the protein CASRGGGANQPQHF.

The gene calls are TRBV10-3 and TRBJ1-4, with 10 bases aligning to TRBD1. The CDR3 runs to 13 residues. Germline values: CDR1 ENHRY, CDR2 SYGVKD. The V and J ends lost 10 bases and 8 bases, in that order; junction bases with no gene match: 7. CDR3 loop: CATGQGVSEKLFF. The DNA of the CDR3 is TGTGCCACCGGACAGGGGGTTTCCGAAAAACTGTTTTTT.

The chain recombines TRBV7-9 with TRBJ2-1, with D possibly matching TRBD1 (5 bases). Trimming cost V 1 base and J 9 bases, with 13 bases left between them. This CDR3 has 14 residues. CDR1 SEHNR and CDR2 FQNEAQ come from the germline V gene (reference sequence). Written as DNA, the CDR3 is TGTGCCAGCAGCTTAGTTGCAGGGTTAGCTGAGCAGTTCTTC. It is translated as CASSLVAGLAEQFF.

The chain links TRBV13 to TRBJ2-7; TRBD1 aligns across 11 bases. The CDR3 loop spans 13 amino acids. The V segment lost 8 bases and the J segment 0 bases; nucleotides outside the gene matches: 0. The germline V gene has CDR1 PRHDT and CDR2 FYEKMQ (reference sequence). The CDR3 spells CASGTGGSYEQYF. Here the CDR3 DNA reads TGTGCCAGCGGGACAGGGGGCTCCTACGAGCAGTACTTC. Looking up the rest from reference TRBV13 and TRBJ2-7 gives the full variable domain: AAGVIQSPRHLIKEKRETATLKCYPIPRHDTVYWYQQGPGQDPQFLISFYEKMQSDKGSIPDRFSAQQFSDYHSELNMSSLELGDSALYFCASGTGGSYEQYFGPGTRLTVT.

The rearrangement links TRBV9 to TRBJ2-3, with 7 bases lining up with TRBD1. Per the germline V gene, CDR1 is SGDLS and CDR2 is YYNGEE. The length of the CDR3 is 16 residues. With V trimmed by 0 bases and J by 2 bases, 6 bases remained unmatched. CDR3 coding DNA: TGTGCCAGCAGCGTAGAAGTACAGGGGATCACAGATACGCAGTATTTT. It codes for CASSVEVQGITDTQYF.

This rearrangement joins TRBV10-3 to TRBJ1-4; the D gene is possibly TRBD1 (6 bases). V lost 4 bases and J 6 bases, leaving 18 bases between the germline ends. CDR3 length equals 16 residues. Germline values: CDR1 ENHRY, CDR2 SYGVKD. In DNA, the CDR3 is TGTGCCATCAGTGGGACAGTGGCCAGCTCCCATGAAAAACTGTTTTTT. Its translation is CAISGTVASSHEKLFF.

This clone was seen once. As DNA, the CDR3 is TGTGCCTGGAGTCATCCCATAGCGGGAGGGCCGTTCTTGCGCGAGCAGTACTTC. Its protein product is CAWSHPIAGGPFLREQYF. This chain joins TRBV30 and TRBJ2-7, with 11 bases fitting TRBD2. Unmatched junction bases numbered 18, after V lost 2 bases and J lost 6 bases. Germline values: CDR1 GTSNPN, CDR2 SVGIG (reference sequence). This CDR3 comprises 18 residues.

V and J are TRBV6-6 and TRBJ1-1; D may be TRBD1 (6 bases). Germline V gene data show CDR1 as MNHNY and CDR2 as SVGAGI (reference sequence). The CDR3 runs 14 residues. The V and J ends lost 2 bases and 0 bases respectively, with 7 bases between them. CDR3 in DNA: TGTGCCAGCAGTTACCGACAGGTGAACACTGAAGCTTTCTTT. Its protein product is CASSYRQVNTEAFF.

J is TRBJ2-1 and V is TRBV9; 11 nucleotides match TRBD2. Unmatched junction bases numbered 12, after V lost 3 bases and J lost 10 bases. Germline CDR1 is SGDLS and CDR2 is YYNGEE. The CDR3 sequence is 16 residues long. CDR3 nucleotide sequence: TGTGCCAGCAGCGGGACTTGGGGACTAGCGGTCCGCGAGCAGTTCTTC. Protein sequence: CASSGTWGLAVREQFF.